These T cell receptor beta chains were read from a single sample in a study of blood T cell repertoires in COVID-19. Generated by immunoSEQ multiplex PCR, the TCRdb table keeps only in-frame clones and is missing some. The sample lists about 45,000 clones; 75% to 85% were seen once. The sample comprised peripheral blood. Source of these receptors: a man aged 80 or over in a cohort sampled during active COVID-19. CDR3s include the opening cysteine and the closing phenylalanine or tryptophan. The order of the fields is V gene, clone size, J gene, D gene, CDR3 protein, CDR3 DNA. The D gene is left open where the match is weak. Some rows have no size entry. The others give once, few or many, or a class for an expanded clone.

>TRBV30|.|TRBJ1-2|.
CAWSSGGRLGYTF
TGTGCCTGGAGTTCCGGGGGGCGATTGGGCTACACCTTC
>TRBV29-1|.|TRBJ2-3|TRBD1
CSVIEQGTDTQYF
TGCAGCGTTATTGAACAGGGGACAGATACGCAGTATTTT
>TRBV19|.|TRBJ2-3|.
CASSSDTRTDTQYF
TGTGCCAGTAGTAGCGACACCCGCACAGATACGCAGTATTTT
>TRBV5-4|few|TRBJ2-7|TRBD1
CASSLQRGHADEQYF
TGTGCCAGCAGCTTGCAAAGGGGGCATGCGGACGAGCAGTACTTC
>TRBV5-1|.|TRBJ2-2|TRBD2
CASSLVRRETTNTGELFF
TGCGCCAGCAGCTTGGTCCGGCGGGAGACTACGAACACCGGGGAGCTGTTTTTT
>TRBV5-4|.|TRBJ2-7|.
CASSLTGGSEQYF
TGTGCCAGCAGCTTGACTGGAGGTAGCGAGCAGTACTTC
>TRBV7-9|few|TRBJ1-3|.
CASSPMTPNTIYF
TGTGCCAGCAGCCCGATGACTCCGAACACCATATATTTT
>TRBV29-1|.|TRBJ1-4|TRBD1
CSVRDRPSSEKLFF
TGCAGCGTCCGGGACAGGCCATCCTCGGAAAAACTGTTTTTT
>TRBV7-9|.|TRBJ1-4|.
CASTLGAGRDEKLFF
TGTGCCAGCACCCTGGGGGCAGGGAGGGATGAAAAACTGTTTTTT
>TRBV6-6|.|TRBJ2-7|TRBD2
CASSRREGQGEQYF
TGTGCCAGCAGTCGTCGGGAGGGCCAGGGGGAGCAGTACTTC
>TRBV5-4|few|TRBJ1-5|TRBD1
CASSLQGNNQPQHF
TGTGCCAGCAGCCTACAGGGGAACAATCAGCCCCAGCATTTT
>TRBV7-9|.|TRBJ2-7|.
CASSLSGWAYEQYF
TGTGCCAGCAGCTTATCGGGATGGGCCTACGAGCAGTACTTC
>TRBV30|.|TRBJ2-1|.
CAWRQGLPGAYEQFF
TGTGCCTGGAGACAAGGACTCCCGGGCGCTTATGAGCAGTTCTTC
>TRBV28|.|TRBJ1-5|TRBD1
CASSPSMSLGQGAEVYSNQPQHF
TGTGCCAGCAGTCCGTCAATGTCCTTGGGACAGGGAGCCGAGGTTTATAGCAATCAGCCCCAGCATTTT
>TRBV5-1|.|TRBJ2-6|.
CASIQVGSSGANVLTF
TGCGCCAGCATCCAGGTTGGGAGCTCTGGGGCCAACGTCCTGACTTTC
>TRBV5-1|.|TRBJ1-6|.
CASSLVEGSPLHF
TGCGCCAGCAGCTTGGTGGAGGGATCACCCCTCCACTTT
>TRBV6-2/TRBV6-3|once|TRBJ2-7|TRBD2
CASSPAGTSYEQYF
TGTGCCAGCAGTCCCGCCGGGACTAGCTACGAGCAGTACTTC